This TCR beta chain was recovered during a study of blood T cell repertoires in COVID-19. Overall study context: PBMCs, B-cell-depleted T cells, or T cells provided the cDNA or gDNA that made up the material.

A few counts support this clone. As handled by the study authors: Amplification of reference gene primers was used by the study to estimate nucleated cell counts. The method was immunoSEQ multiplex PCR; TCRdb's version includes in-frame clones alone and lacks a portion of them. That table furnishes V, J and clone size, whereas the DNA furnished D and trimming. The sample holds 250,000 or so clones, approximately 88% seen once. Patients from Seattle were sampled longitudinally, starting during active infection. The sample was peripheral blood. The clonotype comes from a woman between 25 and 40 years old with COVID-19, enrolled during active disease.

As DNA, the CDR3 is TGTGCTAGTGGTGTGACAGCAGGTACCGGGGAGCTGTTTTTT. Amino acid sequence: CASGVTAGTGELFF. This chain joins TRBV12-5 and TRBJ2-2; a weak D match, TRBD1 (5 bases). The germline V gene encodes CDR1 LGHNT and CDR2 FRNRAP. Trimming pared 5 bases from V and 5 bases from J, leaving 12 bases between. This CDR3 has 14 residues.